The next 17 T cell receptor beta chains were all read from a single sample in a study of T cells in Graves' hyperthyroidism and ophthalmopathy. Researchers amplified the TCR beta CDR3 regions from RNA transcripts. HTBI primers were used for first-round RT-PCR of the TCR CDR3. TCRdb fed the multiplex PCR reads into MiXCR, producing one record per CDR3 protein. The sample yields 490,000 or so distinct CDR3 sequences, less than 25% seen once. Sequenced: blood. The receptors derive from a woman in her seventies with Graves' ophthalmopathy.

The V gene is TRBV12-3 or TRBV12-4, the J gene TRBJ1-1; possible D gene TRBD1, 5 bases. Trimming pared 5 bases from V and 2 bases from J, leaving 12 bases between. CDR3 length: 14 amino acids. CDR3 nucleotide sequence: TGTGCCAGCAGTCCCACGACAGTAAACACTGAAGCTTTCTTT. This sequence encodes CASSPTTVNTEAFF.

The sample holds a few counts of this clonotype. The chain has TRBV19 and TRBJ1-2; D is unresolved. Trimming removed 3 bases at V and 5 bases at J, with 10 bases between. The CDR3 has 13 residues. The germline CDR1 and CDR2 sequences are LNHDA and SQIVND (reference sequence). In DNA, the CDR3 is TGTGCCAGTAGTATCCAGGAGAAGTATGGCTACACCTTC. This gives the protein CASSIQEKYGYTF. The full variable domain, completed using reference TRBV19 and TRBJ1-2, is DGGITQSPKYLFRKEGQNVTLSCEQNLNHDAMYWYRQDPGQGLRLIYYSQIVNDFQKGDIAEGYSVSREKKESFPLTVTSAQKNPTAFYLCASSIQEKYGYTFGSGTRLTVV.

This clonotype was counted once. The CDR3 nucleotides read TGTGCCAGCTCACCTCAGGGGCTGGAAGGCTACACCTTC. Translation: CASSPQGLEGYTF. V and J are TRBV18 and TRBJ1-2, with a tentative D call TRBD1 (6 bases). Germline V gene lookup returns CDR1 KGHSH and CDR2 LQKENI. The CDR3 runs 13 residues. Trimming removed 3 bases at V and 8 bases at J, with 13 bases between.

This clonotype was seen at least ten times. CDR3: CASSHSRNEQFF. The CDR3 region has the DNA TGTGCCAGCAGCCATAGTAGGAATGAGCAGTTCTTC. V is TRBV3-1 and J is TRBJ2-1; D not resolved. Per germline, CDR1 LGHDT and CDR2 YNNKEL (reference sequence). Deletions cut 3 bases from V and 7 bases from J, with 7 bases between. CDR3 length: 12 amino acids.

This clonotype was picked up a small number of times. The chain couples TRBV13 to TRBJ2-3; unclear D gene. Germline V CDR1 and CDR2: PRHDT, FYEKMQ (reference sequence). V dropped 8 bases and J dropped 2 bases, with 11 bases sitting between them. This CDR3 spans 13 amino acids. The CDR3 DNA reads TGTGCCAGCGTCGGGCGGCACACAGATACGCAGTATTTT. It yields the protein CASVGRHTDTQYF.

This clonotype appeared a few times. The chain couples TRBV11-2 to TRBJ1-3; the match to TRBD1 covers 10 bases. V shed 2 bases, J shed 8 bases, and the junction held 3 bases outside the gene matches. The CDR3 consists of 14 residues. The germline CDR1 and CDR2 sequences are SGHAT and FQNNGV. As DNA, the CDR3 is TGTGCCAGCAGCTTAACCGGACAGGGGGACACCATATATTTT. As protein: CASSLTGQGDTIYF.

The CDR3 DNA sequence: TGCAGTGCTAGAGGTTCAGGGGTAGATACGCAGTATTTT. Its translation is CSARGSGVDTQYF. The V call is TRBV20-1, the J call TRBJ2-3; D may be TRBD1 (6 bases). V dropped 1 base and J dropped 5 bases, with 10 bases sitting between them. The CDR3 sequence is 13 residues long. CDR1 and CDR2 from the germline V gene are DFQATT and SNEGSKA (reference sequence).

V gene TRBV5-5 combines with J gene TRBJ2-1, with a weak D call TRBD1 (5 bases). The CDR3 contains 15 residues. Trimming pared 2 bases from V and 8 bases from J, leaving 17 bases between. The germline V gene encodes CDR1 SGHKS and CDR2 YYEKEE (reference sequence). CDR3 loop: CASSLGASGGHEQFF. CDR3 DNA: TGTGCCAGCAGCTTAGGGGCCTCCGGTGGGCATGAGCAGTTCTTC.

This clonotype was counted a few times. The genes are TRBV7-8 and TRBJ1-1; 8 nucleotides agree with TRBD1. After removal of 1 base from V and 4 bases from J, the junction contained 8 bases not matched to a gene. Germline CDR1 is SGHVS and CDR2 is FQNEAQ. This CDR3 has 16 amino acids. CDR3 nucleotides: TGTGCCAGCAGCTTAGAGTTGACAGGGGTGGGCACTGAAGCTTTCTTT. Translation: CASSLELTGVGTEAFF.

This clonotype has ten or more counts. J is TRBJ2-7 and V is TRBV12-3 or TRBV12-4; D is undetermined. The CDR3 consists of 12 residues. Deletions cut 7 bases from V and 3 bases from J, with 10 bases between. This CDR3 reads CASKTRFYEQYF. In DNA form, the CDR3 reads TGTGCCAGCAAGACGAGATTCTACGAGCAGTACTTC.

The rearrangement uses TRBV3-1 and TRBJ2-7; D unclear. Germline CDR1 reads LGHDT; CDR2 reads YNNKEL (reference sequence). CDR3 length: 13 residues. The V and J ends lost 1 base and 6 bases respectively, with 10 bases between them. Written as DNA, the CDR3 is TGTGCCAGCAGCCAAGTTAGAGGTATCGAGCAGTACTTC. This translates into CASSQVRGIEQYF.

This clonotype was recorded a few times. This rearrangement joins TRBV7-3 to TRBJ1-1; weak D call: TRBD1 (6 bases). This CDR3 has 14 residues. Germline loops: CDR1 SGHTA, CDR2 FQGTGA. V was shortened by 5 bases and J by 2 bases, with 12 bases between the two germline ends. The CDR3 coding sequence is TGTGCCAGCAGCAAAACAGGGTATAACACTGAAGCTTTCTTT. It is translated as CASSKTGYNTEAFF.

This clonotype has just a few counts. J is TRBJ2-7 and V is TRBV20-1, with 14 bases fitting TRBD2. Unmatched junction bases numbered 8, after V lost 3 bases and J lost 7 bases. This CDR3 spans 15 amino acids. Germline CDR1 reads DFQATT; CDR2 reads SNEGSKA (reference sequence). The CDR3 DNA reads TGCAGTGCTAGTGGGAAAGGACTAGCGGGAGGAGAGCAGTACTTC. Its protein is CSASGKGLAGGEQYF.

In this sample, this clonotype turned up many times. The genes are TRBV7-9 and TRBJ2-3; 12 positions match TRBD2. V gave up 5 bases and J gave up 4 bases; unmatched junction bases: 4. The CDR3 has 15 residues. CDR1 is SEHNR, CDR2 FQNEAQ, per germline (reference sequence). CDR3 region: CASSATSGSADTQYF. The CDR3 region has the DNA TGTGCCAGCAGCGCGACTAGCGGGAGCGCAGATACGCAGTATTTT.

Ten or more counts support this clonotype. V gene TRBV6-1 combines with J gene TRBJ1-1; D gene ambiguous. CDR1 and CDR2 (germline): MNHNS, SASEGT. Trimming took 7 bases from V and 1 from J, leaving 13 bases between them. The CDR3 covers 14 residues. The CDR3 spells CASILTAPNTEAFF. The CDR3 DNA follows: TGTGCCAGCATCCTAACAGCTCCGAACACTGAAGCTTTCTTT.

The genes are TRBV24-1 and TRBJ2-1; the D is unclear. The length of the CDR3 is 12 residues. V lost 2 bases and J 9 bases, leaving 7 bases between the germline ends. Germline CDR1 KGHDR, CDR2 SFDVKD. For the CDR3, the DNA is TGTGCCACCAGTGATTATAGTGGTGAGCAGTTCTTC. It yields the protein CATSDYSGEQFF.

The chain joins TRBV30 to TRBJ1-3; 7 bases fit TRBD1. Per germline, CDR1 GTSNPN and CDR2 SVGIG (reference sequence). The trim removed 5 bases at V and 0 bases at J, leaving 7 bases unmatched. The CDR3 loop spans 15 amino acids. This chain's CDR3 is CAWGDSASSGNTIYF. The CDR3 region has the DNA TGTGCCTGGGGGGACAGCGCCAGCTCTGGAAACACCATATATTTT.